The present TCR beta chain was sequenced within a study of T cell responses to AZD1222 COVID-19 vaccine. Germline V lookup: CDR1 SQVTM, CDR2 ANQGSEA. The CDR3 consists of 14 residues. Trimming removed 7 bases from V and 0 bases from J; junction bases left unmatched: 3. Clones were sequenced by immunoSEQ multiplex PCR, and TCRdb holds only the in-frame ones, with some missing. The table has roughly 120,000 clones, roughly 90% seen once; the top ten hold under 3.5%. Sequenced here: peripheral blood, sampled on day 0 of AZD1222 vaccination. The chain links TRBV29-1 to TRBJ2-2, with TRBD2 identical over 9 bases. This receptor was obtained from an adult in good health. CDR3 in DNA: TGCAGCGCAGCTAGCGGGGCGAACACCGGGGAGCTGTTTTTT. Its translation: CSAASGANTGELFF.